This T cell receptor (beta chain) came from a study of cytomegalovirus exposure and HLA in healthy donors. With 60 Vbeta and 13 Jbeta primers, the PCR was carried out. Here immunoSEQ multiplex PCR was the method, and the copy in TCRdb shows in-frame clones only, minus some. The table includes around 140,000 clones, roughly 10% detected once. Germline loops: CDR1 MNHEY, CDR2 SMNVEV (reference sequence). Losses at the gene ends were 2 bases for V and 2 bases for J; bases not matched to a gene: 0. The CDR3 has 15 amino acids. This chain uses TRBV27 with TRBJ2-1; 10 bases are a match to TRBD2. The source is a man aged 50 to 59 in good health and CMV-seronegative. The specimen was PBMCs. The CDR3 bases are TGTGCCAGCAGTTTACTAGCGGGGGCCTACAATGAGCAGTTCTTC. It is translated as CASSLLAGAYNEQFF.